Described below is a single T cell receptor (beta chain) sequence and its context. No antigen is known for it. The data were taken from a study of OX40 agonist ivuxolimab in advanced cancers. Study in general: Aged roughly 23 to 79 with a mean of approximately 60 years, they were around 85% male. Of the participants, around 39% had some prior anti-PD-1, anti-PD-L1 or anti-CTLA-4 therapy, which was allowed. Whole-study results and caveats: Clonal expansion was among the lowest in partial responders at 0.1-3.0 mg/kg, especially CD8+.

This CDR3 spans 16 amino acids. Germline V gene sequence: CDR1 SGHDT, CDR2 YYEEEE. Between the trimmed V and J ends, which lost 3 bases and 2 bases, there was a span of 16 bases. Patients who had autoimmune disease history or got systemic immunosuppression were left out. Clones were read by immunoSEQ multiplex PCR, and TCRdb kept only the in-frame ones, dropping some. The sample holds about 90,000 clones, less than 95% seen once. The clonotype comes from an adult with an advanced solid tumor such as melanoma, head and neck, liver or kidney cancer. The sample in question was CD4+ or CD8+ T cells sorted from blood, obtained in a trial of the OX40 agonist ivuxolimab. V usage is TRBV5-6 and J usage is TRBJ2-3; possibly TRBD1 for D (7 bases). DNA for the CDR3: TGTGCCAGCAGCTGGGGGGTGGGACAGACCACAGATACGCAGTATTTT. Translated: CASSWGVGQTTDTQYF.